Each of the 19 T cell receptor beta chains below was sequenced from the same sample in a study of T cell responses to AZD1222 COVID-19 vaccine. Produced via immunoSEQ multiplex PCR; TCRdb's table is partial and in-frame only. The sample consists of 96,000 or so clones, 89% of them appearing once. Sequences were derived from peripheral blood, sampled on day 0 of AZD1222 vaccination. These receptors originate from an adult in good health.

V usage is TRBV6-1 and J usage is TRBJ1-1, with a possible D match to TRBD1 (5 bases). The germline gives CDR1 MNHNS, CDR2 SASEGT. With 0 bases removed from V and 9 bases from J, the gap between germline ends came to 11 bases. The CDR3 totals 13 residues. The DNA of the CDR3 is TGTGCCAGCAGTGAAGCGGTTTCAGGGAAAGCTTTCTTT. Translating it yields CASSEAVSGKAFF.

The V gene is TRBV7-3, the J gene TRBJ1-1; possible D gene TRBD1, 5 bases. CDR1 and CDR2 (germline): SGHTA, FQGTGA. V lost 0 bases to trimming and J lost 1 base, with 9 bases between them. The CDR3 is made up of 15 amino acids. The CDR3 region has the DNA TGTGCCAGCAGCTTAACGCGGGGGACGAACACTGAAGCTTTCTTT. This encodes CASSLTRGTNTEAFF.

The CDR3 is CASSYAPVEKLFF. For the CDR3, the DNA is TGTGCCAGCAGTTACGCCCCCGTCGAAAAACTGTTTTTT. V is TRBV6-5 and J is TRBJ1-4, with unresolved D. The CDR3 is 13 residues long. Germline V lookup: CDR1 MNHEY, CDR2 SVGAGI. The germline V and J ends were trimmed by 2 bases and 8 bases, with 9 bases remaining between them.

In its sample, this clone was seen once. The J gene is TRBJ1-6, the V gene TRBV9; D perhaps matches TRBD1 (5 bases). There are 16 residues in the CDR3. Deletions cut 4 bases from V and 5 bases from J, with 16 bases between. Germline-derived CDR1 and CDR2 are SGDLS and YYNGEE. Written as DNA, the CDR3 is TGTGCCAGCAGCTCCCAATCGGGGGAGCATAATTCACCCCTCCACTTT. It codes for CASSSQSGEHNSPLHF.

This clone was seen more than once but under ten times. The chain combines TRBV15 with TRBJ2-7; 7 nucleotides align to TRBD2. Germline V gene sequence: CDR1 LNHNV, CDR2 YYDKDF (reference sequence). Germline trimming cut 1 base from V and 3 bases from J; bases unmatched to any gene: 3. CDR3 length: 14 amino acids. CDR3 protein: CATSRVGGGYEQYF. The CDR3 region has the DNA TGTGCCACCAGCAGAGTGGGGGGGGGCTACGAGCAGTACTTC.

This chain connects TRBV4-3 to TRBJ1-1; 7 bases line up with TRBD1. The CDR3 consists of 13 residues. The germline gives CDR1 LGHNA, CDR2 YSLEER. V lost 4 bases, J lost 3 bases, and 2 bases stayed unmatched. DNA for the CDR3: TGCGCCAGCAGCCTCGGGACAGACACTGAAGCTTTCTTT. Its translation is CASSLGTDTEAFF.

The chain links TRBV13 to TRBJ1-6; 7 positions agree with TRBD1. CDR1 and CDR2 from the germline V gene are PRHDT and FYEKMQ (reference sequence). The CDR3 is made up of 16 amino acids. After removal of 7 bases from V and 6 bases from J, the junction contained 12 bases not matched to a gene. The CDR3 DNA reads TGTGCCAGCACTAACAGGGGAGAGTACCTTAATTCACCCCTCCACTTT. Amino acids: CASTNRGEYLNSPLHF.

The chain recombines TRBV14 with TRBJ2-1, with 11 bases fitting TRBD2. The CDR3 runs 12 residues. Germline V gene sequence: CDR1 SGHDN, CDR2 FVKESK. V shed 5 bases and J 13 bases; nucleotides not matched to a gene: 4. The CDR3 reads CASSFSGGAQFF. The CDR3 region has the DNA TGTGCCAGCAGCTTTAGCGGGGGGGCCCAGTTCTTC.

The rearrangement links TRBV4-2 to TRBJ2-6, with D possibly being TRBD2 (6 bases). V was cut by 4 bases and J by 3 bases, with 13 bases left in between. Germline V lookup: CDR1 LGHNA, CDR2 YNFKEQ. The CDR3 contains 16 residues. This chain's CDR3 is CASSPNSGDGANVLTF. The DNA for the CDR3 is TGTGCCAGCAGCCCCAACTCGGGGGATGGGGCCAACGTCCTGACTTTC.

A single count supports this clone. V usage is TRBV27 and J usage is TRBJ2-3; possibly TRBD1 for D (6 bases). CDR1 and CDR2 (germline): MNHEY, SMNVEV (reference sequence). This CDR3 has 14 amino acids. V lost 5 bases and J lost 2, with 11 bases in between. The CDR3 DNA reads TGTGCCAGCAGTGTGGGACACAACACAGATACGCAGTATTTT. It specifies CASSVGHNTDTQYF.

The chain carries TRBV12-5 and TRBJ1-6, with unresolved D. The germline V gene has CDR1 LGHNT and CDR2 FRNRAP. V shed 2 bases and J shed 3 bases, with 2 bases lying between them. There are 13 residues in the CDR3. CDR3 residues: CASGLNYNSPLHF. CDR3 sequence (DNA): TGTGCTAGTGGTTTGAACTATAATTCACCCCTCCACTTT.

V usage is TRBV10-3 and J usage is TRBJ2-7; D is perhaps TRBD1 or TRBD2 (5 bases each). The CDR3 covers 16 residues. Germline loops: CDR1 ENHRY, CDR2 SYGVKD. The V and J ends lost 5 bases and 6 bases respectively, with 23 bases between them. CDR3 protein: CAISYPRDGGGSEQYF. CDR3 in DNA: TGTGCCATCAGTTATCCCCGGGACGGTGGTGGGTCCGAGCAGTACTTC.

The V gene is TRBV6-4, the J gene TRBJ1-6, with a weak D call TRBD1 (5 bases). The V end lost 9 bases, the J end lost 0 bases, and 12 bases lay between the germline ends. Germline CDR1 reads MRHNA; CDR2 reads SNTAGT. This CDR3 has 15 residues. The CDR3 sequence: CARGPPSSYNSPLHF. CDR3 DNA: TGTGCCAGGGGGCCCCCCAGCTCCTATAATTCACCCCTCCACTTT.

This clone was recorded once. The chain joins TRBV4-2 to TRBJ2-7; D possibly uses TRBD1 or TRBD2 (5 bases each). CDR1 is LGHNA, CDR2 YNFKEQ, per germline. The CDR3 extends over 15 amino acids. V was trimmed by 0 bases and J by 4 bases, leaving 13 bases between them. The CDR3 is CASSQDGSGAYEQYF. Here the CDR3 DNA reads TGTGCCAGCAGCCAAGATGGGAGTGGGGCTTACGAGCAGTACTTC.

The chain has TRBV28 and TRBJ1-1; D call uncertain. This CDR3 has 13 amino acids. V lost 6 bases, J lost 4 bases, and 12 bases lay in between. Germline CDR1 is MDHEN and CDR2 is SYDVKM. The CDR3 sequence: CASRFPGITEAFF. CDR3 nucleotide sequence: TGTGCCAGCAGGTTTCCGGGGATCACTGAAGCTTTCTTT.

The chain couples TRBV14 to TRBJ1-1, with 8 bases matching TRBD1. This CDR3 contains 15 residues. The germline gives CDR1 SGHDN, CDR2 FVKESK. V shed 2 bases and J 5 bases; nucleotides not matched to a gene: 7. The CDR3 bases are TGTGCCAGCAGCCAAATAGGACAGGGCAGAACTGAAGCTTTCTTT. It yields the protein CASSQIGQGRTEAFF.

The V gene is TRBV7-2, the J gene TRBJ2-5, with 14 bases fitting TRBD2. The CDR3 covers 16 residues. Per germline, CDR1 SGHTA and CDR2 FQGNSA. V lost 5 bases and J lost 5; bases outside the gene matches: 7. The CDR3 bases are TGTGCCAGCAGCACCGGACTAGCGGGGGGCAGGGAGACCCAGTACTTC. This gives the protein CASSTGLAGGRETQYF.

The chain combines TRBV6-5 with TRBJ1-1; D call uncertain. Germline CDR1 MNHEY, CDR2 SVGAGI. This CDR3 is built from 13 residues. With 10 bases removed from V and 0 bases from J, the gap between germline ends came to 12 bases. CDR3 amino acids: CAIGGDLNTEAFF. The CDR3 DNA reads TGTGCCATAGGCGGGGATCTGAACACTGAAGCTTTCTTT.

The chain has TRBV11-2 and TRBJ1-2, with 8 bases aligning to TRBD1. This CDR3 is 15 amino acids long. J lost 3 bases, V lost 5 bases, and 8 bases had no gene match. Germline V gene lookup returns CDR1 SGHAT and CDR2 FQNNGV. CDR3 residues: CASSEQGGSYYGYTF. The DNA of the CDR3 is TGTGCCAGCAGCGAACAGGGGGGAAGCTACTATGGCTACACCTTC.